This passage covers 20 T cell receptor beta chains from one sample sequenced in a study of T cell repertoires in ileal Crohn's disease. Assay: immunoSEQ multiplex PCR; the TCRdb copy retains only in-frame clones and omits some. The sample holds about 16,000 clones; around nine tenths are singletons and the top ten take less than 7%. Sequences were obtained from ileal tissue. These receptor sequences come from an adult with Crohn's disease.

The chain has TRBV10-3 and TRBJ2-7; 12 positions agree with TRBD1. CDR3 length: 14 residues. J lost 5 bases, V lost 9 bases, and 8 bases had no gene match. The V gene's germline CDR1 is ENHRY and CDR2 SYGVKD. CDR3 in amino acids: CAIRPGQGANEQYF. The DNA for the CDR3 is TGTGCCATTCGACCGGGACAGGGGGCCAACGAGCAGTACTTC.

This sequence joins TRBV7-9 and TRBJ1-4, with a tentative D call TRBD1 (5 bases). This CDR3 is 17 amino acids long. The germline V gene encodes CDR1 SEHNR and CDR2 FQNEAQ (reference sequence). The V and J ends lost 1 base and 8 bases respectively, with 20 bases between them. The CDR3 is CASSLDASMGLGEKLFF. As DNA, the CDR3 is TGTGCCAGCAGCTTAGATGCCAGCATGGGGCTTGGGGAAAAACTGTTTTTT.

The rearrangement uses TRBV11-2 and TRBJ1-4; 8 bases are a match to TRBD1. Germline loops: CDR1 SGHAT, CDR2 FQNNGV. V trimming: 3 bases; J trimming: 3 bases; junction bases outside the gene matches: 6. The CDR3 extends over 16 amino acids. CDR3 in DNA: TGTGCCAGCAGCTTCCCACAGGGGGGGGCTAATGAAAAACTGTTTTTT. As protein: CASSFPQGGANEKLFF.

The chain is built from TRBV10-3 and TRBJ1-2; 7 positions agree with TRBD1. This CDR3 contains 14 residues. Unmatched junction bases numbered 10, after V lost 10 bases and J lost 2 bases. The V gene's germline CDR1 is ENHRY and CDR2 SYGVKD. The CDR3 coding sequence is TGTGCCACGACCCTGGACAGGCAAAACTATGGCTACACCTTC. Its protein product is CATTLDRQNYGYTF.

The chain carries TRBV20-1 and TRBJ2-1; D is unresolved. This CDR3 is built from 9 residues. Germline lookup yields CDR1 DFQATT and CDR2 SNEGSKA (reference sequence). The CDR3 region has the DNA TGCCGGCCCGGGAATGAGCAGTTCTTC. Translated, it gives CRPGNEQFF.

This clone was seen just once. CDR3 nucleotides: TGTGCCAGCTCACCACAGCCGGCGGGAGGCCAAGAGACCCAGTACTTC. Translation: CASSPQPAGGQETQYF. This chain uses TRBV18 with TRBJ2-5; 8 bases are shared with TRBD2. The CDR3 is made up of 16 amino acids. CDR1 KGHSH and CDR2 LQKENI come from the germline V gene. V was clipped by 1 base and J by 1 base; unmatched bases: 5.

V gene TRBV19 combines with J gene TRBJ2-3; 10 bases agree with TRBD2. There are 17 residues in the CDR3. V dropped 3 bases and J dropped 2; count of bases not matched to a gene: 8. From germline, CDR1 is LNHDA and CDR2 SQIVND (reference sequence). The CDR3 nucleotides read TGTGCCAGTAGTATCGCCCTAGCGGGGGCCTCCACAGATACGCAGTATTTT. This codes for CASSIALAGASTDTQYF.

The chain links TRBV6-5 to TRBJ2-7; D possibly corresponds to TRBD2 (6 bases). Germline V gene data show CDR1 as MNHEY and CDR2 as SVGAGI. V was trimmed by 8 bases and J by 0 bases, leaving 8 bases between them. This CDR3 has 12 residues. The CDR3 protein is CASRGDSYEQYF. The CDR3 DNA reads as TGTGCCAGCCGCGGGGACTCCTACGAGCAGTACTTC.

The V call is TRBV5-1, the J call TRBJ2-5; TRBD1 aligns across 9 bases. This CDR3 has 15 residues. CDR1 SGHRS and CDR2 YFSETQ come from the germline V gene. The V and J ends lost 0 bases and 4 bases, in that order; junction bases with no gene match: 4. CDR3 sequence: CASSLGQGVGETQYF. The CDR3 DNA reads as TGCGCCAGCAGCTTGGGACAGGGGGTCGGAGAGACCCAGTACTTC.

A few counts support this clone. The chain employs TRBV28 and TRBJ2-5; 7 positions match TRBD2. The J call could be wrong; TRBJ2-7 is a better fit for the DNA end. The CDR3 covers 15 residues. Germline assignment: CDR1 MDHEN and CDR2 SYDVKM. CDR3 bases: TGTGCCAGCTCTCCCCTGCTAGCGGACTCTTACGAGCAGTACTTC. The encoded protein is CASSPLLADSYEQYF.

This chain joins TRBV6-5 and TRBJ2-3; weak D call: TRBD1 (7 bases). The CDR3 contains 13 residues. Per germline, CDR1 MNHEY and CDR2 SVGAGI. Trimming cost V 9 bases and J 1 base, with 11 bases left between them. CDR3: CASGGGGTDTQYF. Written as DNA, the CDR3 is TGTGCCAGTGGAGGGGGCGGCACAGATACGCAGTATTTT.

This clone has only one observation. V is TRBV30 and J is TRBJ2-7; possibly TRBD2 for D (7 bases). CDR1 and CDR2 from the germline V gene are GTSNPN and SVGIG (reference sequence). This CDR3 comprises 19 residues. Trimming pared 0 bases from V and 3 bases from J, leaving 27 bases between. The CDR3 nucleotides are TGTGCCTGGAGTGTATCCGGGGGCGATTGGGCTAGGGAGGGCTACGAGCAGTACTTC. This sequence encodes CAWSVSGGDWAREGYEQYF.

This sequence joins TRBV28 and TRBJ1-1; 7 nucleotides agree with TRBD1. Germline loops: CDR1 MDHEN, CDR2 SYDVKM. Trimming at V came to 2 bases and at J to 7 bases, leaving 7 bases not matched to a gene. CDR3 length: 14 amino acids. This chain's CDR3 is CASSLGGGNVEAFF. The CDR3, as DNA: TGTGCCAGCAGTTTAGGAGGGGGCAATGTTGAAGCTTTCTTT.

CDR3 in DNA: TGTGCCAGCAGCCCGACGGGACAGAACGCCCAAGAGACCCAGTACTTC. Protein product: CASSPTGQNAQETQYF. V gene TRBV7-9 combines with J gene TRBJ2-5; 7 bases line up with TRBD1. The germline V gene encodes CDR1 SEHNR and CDR2 FQNEAQ (reference sequence). Trimming at V came to 5 bases and at J to 1 base, leaving 10 bases not matched to a gene. CDR3 length: 16 residues.

This clone showed up just once. The chain recombines TRBV7-9 with TRBJ1-4, with a tentative D call TRBD1 (5 bases). This CDR3 is 15 amino acids long. CDR1 is SEHNR, CDR2 FQNEAQ, per germline (reference sequence). Deletions cut 5 bases from V and 2 bases from J, with 12 bases between. CDR3 DNA sequence: TGTGCCAGCAGCCTAGGGACTGCTACTAATGAAAAACTGTTTTTT. Its protein product is CASSLGTATNEKLFF.

The chain uses TRBV7-3 and TRBJ2-1; 7 bases match TRBD2. V dropped 6 bases and J dropped 3; count of bases not matched to a gene: 5. CDR3 size: 14 residues. CDR1 SGHTA and CDR2 FQGTGA come from the germline V gene. Here the CDR3 reads CASSRGDFYNEQFF. The CDR3 DNA reads TGTGCCAGCAGTCGGGGGGACTTCTACAATGAGCAGTTCTTC.

The chain uses TRBV28 and TRBJ2-7; D not resolved. Germline CDR1 is MDHEN and CDR2 is SYDVKM. This CDR3 has 13 amino acids. The ends were cut back, 5 bases at V and 5 bases at J, with 13 bases in the middle. The CDR3 DNA reads as TGTGCCAGCAGTCCCTCAAGAGCCGACGAGCAGTACTTC. The encoded protein is CASSPSRADEQYF.

The chain carries TRBV6-1 and TRBJ2-2; 13 bases match TRBD2. The CDR3 has 15 residues. The trim removed 7 bases at V and 4 bases at J, leaving 3 bases unmatched. In germline, CDR1 is MNHNS, CDR2 SASEGT. The CDR3 spells CASTGLAGATGELFF. CDR3 DNA: TGTGCCAGCACCGGACTAGCGGGAGCCACCGGGGAGCTGTTTTTT.

The chain couples TRBV18 to TRBJ2-7; 8 bases align to TRBD1. CDR3 size: 15 residues. V lost 3 bases, J lost 0 bases, and 4 bases stayed unmatched. Per germline, CDR1 KGHSH and CDR2 LQKENI. The CDR3 region has the DNA TGTGCCAGCTCACCCCGGGACAGGAGCTCCTACGAGCAGTACTTC. This encodes CASSPRDRSSYEQYF. The whole variable domain, filled in from reference TRBV18 and TRBJ2-7, reads NAGVMQNPRHLVRRRGQEARLRCSPMKGHSHVYWYRQLPEEGLKFMVYLQKENIIDESGMPKERFSAEFPKEGPSILRIQQVVRGDSAAYFCASSPRDRSSYEQYFGPGTRLTVT.

The chain employs TRBV9 and TRBJ2-1, with TRBD2 matching 9 bases. V trimming: 1 base; J trimming: 9 bases; junction bases outside the gene matches: 8. The CDR3 runs 15 residues. CDR1 is SGDLS, CDR2 YYNGEE, per germline. CDR3 sequence reads: CASSVQAGGPPEQFF. The CDR3 DNA sequence: TGTGCCAGCAGCGTACAGGCGGGAGGGCCCCCTGAGCAGTTCTTC. The full variable domain, with the rest looked up from reference TRBV9 and TRBJ2-1, is DSGVTQTPKHLITATGQRVTLRCSPRSGDLSVYWYQQSLDQGLQFLIQYYNGEERAKGNILERFSAQQFPDLHSELNLSSLELGDSALYFCASSVQAGGPPEQFFGPGTRLTVL.